These 14 T cell receptor beta chains came from one sample sequenced in a study of monozygotic twins with cystic fibrosis. Sequenced by immunoSEQ multiplex PCR; TCRdb stores in-frame clones only, minus some. The sample includes around 33,000 clones, approximately 87% of them seen just once. The sequenced sample was blood. These receptors all stem from a girl aged 2 to 10 with cystic fibrosis.

The genes are TRBV6-6 and TRBJ2-3; D ambiguous. The length of the CDR3 is 11 residues. V lost 0 bases to trimming and J lost 11 bases, with 6 bases between them. The germline V gene encodes CDR1 MNHNY and CDR2 SVGAGI (reference sequence). The CDR3, as DNA: TGTGCCAGCAGTTACTCTCGCTGGCAGTATTTT. It encodes CASSYSRWQYF.

The chain uses TRBV20-1 and TRBJ2-1, with 7 bases matching TRBD2. J gave up 9 bases and V 5 bases, and 4 bases lay outside the gene matches. The CDR3 runs to 11 residues. CDR1 DFQATT and CDR2 SNEGSKA come from the germline V gene (reference sequence). The CDR3 is CSAWEGPEQFF. In DNA, the CDR3 is TGCAGTGCTTGGGAGGGACCTGAGCAGTTCTTC.

The chain has TRBV7-9 and TRBJ1-6, with TRBD1 as a possible D gene (5 bases). Between the trimmed V and J ends, which lost 5 bases and 0 bases, there was a span of 17 bases. This CDR3 has 18 amino acids. Germline V lookup: CDR1 SEHNR, CDR2 FQNEAQ (reference sequence). CDR3 DNA sequence: TGTGCCAGCAGCACGGGGCCCAGAGGGAGCTCCTATAATTCACCCCTCCACTTT. Translating it yields CASSTGPRGSSYNSPLHF.

This chain joins TRBV7-3 and TRBJ2-7; perhaps TRBD1 as D (6 bases). The CDR3 extends over 14 amino acids. Deletions cut 2 bases from V and 7 bases from J, with 15 bases between. CDR1 and CDR2 from the germline V gene are SGHTA and FQGTGA. The CDR3 nucleotides are TGTGCCAGCAGCTTAGGGCCGGGGACACCGGAGCAGTACTTC. Its protein is CASSLGPGTPEQYF.

The chain recombines TRBV4-2 with TRBJ2-1; D perhaps matches TRBD2 (6 bases). With 10 bases removed from V and 3 bases from J, the gap between germline ends came to 19 bases. Germline-derived CDR1 and CDR2 are LGHNA and YNFKEQ. The CDR3 length is 15 residues. The DNA for the CDR3 is TGTGCCACCGGGGGAGCGGGTTGGGACTACAATGAGCAGTTCTTC. Translation gives CATGGAGWDYNEQFF.

This chain uses TRBV30 with TRBJ1-1; D is unresolved. V lost 4 bases and J 0 bases, leaving 12 bases between the germline ends. The CDR3 has 14 amino acids. Germline V gene lookup returns CDR1 GTSNPN and CDR2 SVGIG (reference sequence). CDR3 loop: CAWIRNRMNTEAFF. The CDR3 nucleotides read TGTGCCTGGATCCGAAACCGCATGAACACTGAAGCTTTCTTT.

The table lists this clone with a count of one. Other DNA sequences in the same sample also yield this CDR3. The gene calls are TRBV5-1 and TRBJ1-5; tentative D call: TRBD1 (6 bases). Germline V CDR1 and CDR2: SGHRS, YFSETQ. The CDR3 covers 14 residues. Trimming shortened V by 4 bases and J by 4 bases, and 12 bases separated the two germline ends. The CDR3 region is CASSATGGNQPQHF. The CDR3 nucleotides read TGCGCCAGCAGCGCGACAGGTGGTAATCAGCCCCAGCATTTT.

The CDR3 DNA follows: TGTGCCAGCTCACCAGACTCGCAGGCTAGGGAAAAACTGTTTTTT. It is translated as CASSPDSQAREKLFF. The chain uses TRBV18 and TRBJ1-4; D ambiguous. Germline values: CDR1 KGHSH, CDR2 LQKENI. Trimming removed 2 bases from V and 8 bases from J, with 15 bases in between. This CDR3 has 15 residues.

The chain carries TRBV29-1 and TRBJ2-1; 7 bases are shared with TRBD2. Trimming removed 7 bases from V and 4 bases from J; junction bases left unmatched: 10. The CDR3 loop spans 14 amino acids. Germline V CDR1 and CDR2: SQVTM, ANQGSEA. Here the CDR3 reads CSGQGAGVYNEQFF. The CDR3 nucleotides are TGCAGCGGCCAAGGGGCGGGGGTATACAATGAGCAGTTCTTC.

CDR3 coding DNA: TGTGCCAGCAGCTCCGGGACTAGCGGGGGGCGACAGTTCTTC. Translated, it gives CASSSGTSGGRQFF. The V call is TRBV9, the J call TRBJ2-1, with TRBD2 identical over 15 bases. Germline-derived CDR1 and CDR2 are SGDLS and YYNGEE. Trimming took 4 bases from V and 13 from J; bases not matched to a gene: 6. This CDR3 comprises 14 residues.

The chain combines TRBV5-1 with TRBJ2-7; D is unresolved. Between the trimmed V and J ends, which lost 1 base and 4 bases, there was a span of 9 bases. Germline V lookup: CDR1 SGHRS, CDR2 YFSETQ. This CDR3 region has 13 residues. The CDR3 region has the DNA TGCGCCAGCAGCTTGATCTGGCAATACGAGCAGTACTTC. Its translation is CASSLIWQYEQYF.

V gene TRBV10-1 combines with J gene TRBJ1-6; no definite D call. The germline gives CDR1 WNHNN, CDR2 SYGVQD (reference sequence). CDR3 size: 12 residues. V lost 4 bases, J lost 9 bases, and 7 bases lay in between. CDR3 bases: TGCGCCAGCAGTGGTCGAGGTTCACCCCTCCACTTT. Translated, it gives CASSGRGSPLHF.

The chain combines TRBV5-1 with TRBJ1-5, with 8 bases matching TRBD1. CDR1 SGHRS and CDR2 YFSETQ come from the germline V gene. The CDR3 covers 16 residues. V shed 0 bases and J 5 bases; nucleotides not matched to a gene: 7. CDR3 coding DNA: TGCGCCAGCAGCTTGGGACCTGGACAGGGCGATCAGCCCCAGCATTTT. It specifies CASSLGPGQGDQPQHF.

The V gene is TRBV30, the J gene TRBJ2-7; D may be TRBD1 (6 bases). Per the germline V gene, CDR1 is GTSNPN and CDR2 is SVGIG (reference sequence). The CDR3 is 16 residues long. In DNA form, the CDR3 reads TGTGCTTACGACTTCGGACAGCTCCTGGGCGCCTACGAGCAGTACTTC. This codes for CAYDFGQLLGAYEQYF.